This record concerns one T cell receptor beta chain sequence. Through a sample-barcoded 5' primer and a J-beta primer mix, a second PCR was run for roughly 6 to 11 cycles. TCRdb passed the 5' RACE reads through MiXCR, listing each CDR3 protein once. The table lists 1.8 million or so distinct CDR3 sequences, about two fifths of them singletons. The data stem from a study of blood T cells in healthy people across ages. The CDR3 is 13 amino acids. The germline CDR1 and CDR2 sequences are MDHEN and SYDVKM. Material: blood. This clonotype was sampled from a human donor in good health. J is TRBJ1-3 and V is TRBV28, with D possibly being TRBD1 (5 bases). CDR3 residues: CVIRGFSGNTIYF. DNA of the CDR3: TGTGTGATCCGGGGCTTCTCTGGAAACACCATATATTTT.